The clone carrying this TCR beta chain was counted only a few times. The antigen is unknown. These data are taken from a study of identical twins. Through template switching, a universal primer site was introduced, and the cDNA contained unique molecular identifiers. TCRdb reprocessed the 5' RACE reads with MiXCR, giving one entry per CDR3 protein. The sample lists over 550,000 distinct CDR3 sequences, roughly 6.6% occurring once. Germline CDR1 reads MDHEN; CDR2 reads SYDVKM. Trimming stripped 6 bases from V and 1 base from J, with 10 bases between. The CDR3 spans 13 residues. Findings of the study overall: In beta out-of-frame sequences, the excess sharing between twins was weaker. Zero-insertion analyses were open to partial confounding by invariant MAIT and iNKT cells. Abundant beta clonotypes from cord blood bore fewer insertions; memory repertoires lacked this pattern.

The same sample was also studied in work on yellow fever vaccine responses in identical twins.

The chain joins TRBV28 to TRBJ2-7; D gene unclear. Sequenced material: PBMCs. This clonotype was sampled from a woman aged 18-29 years in good health. The CDR3 sequence: CASRSEGSYEQYF. The CDR3 DNA sequence: TGTGCCAGCAGGAGTGAAGGGTCCTACGAGCAGTACTTC.